These T cell receptor beta chains were read from a single sample in a study of CD8+CD57+ T cells in acquired aplastic anemia. TCRdb reprocessed the reads via MiXCR and lists one record per CDR3 protein. Seen here are about 470,000 distinct CDR3 sequences, approximately 32% observed once, and the top ten hold 0.82%. The sample taken for sequencing was sorted CD4+, CD8+, or CD8+CD57+ T cells (not recorded which) from PBMCs. The origin of the receptors is a human donor with aplastic anemia. The CDR3 runs from the conserved cysteine through the conserved F or W. The order of the fields is CDR3 DNA, CDR3 protein, clone size, V gene, D gene, J gene. The D gene is left open where the match is weak. Clone size is stated in some rows and not others, as once, few, many or a class when expanded.

TGTGCCATCAGTGAGTCCCGGGACTATGGCTACACCTTC	CAISESRDYGYTF	.	TRBV10-3	.	TRBJ1-2
TGTGCCAGCAGTTCAAGGGGCAGGGAGCTTAGTCAGCCCCAGCATTTT	CASSSRGRELSQPQHF	few	TRBV12-3/TRBV12-4	.	TRBJ1-5
TGCAGTGCTAGAGTGGGGGAGACTAGCAATCAGCCCCAGCATTTT	CSARVGETSNQPQHF	.	TRBV20-1	.	TRBJ1-5
TGTGCCAGCAGTCCGAGGGGGCCCCTCCACTTT	CASSPRGPLHF	few	TRBV14	.	TRBJ1-6
TGCAGTGCCGTAGTAGACAGGGAGCGGACCGAGCAGTACTTC	CSAVVDRERTEQYF	many	TRBV20-1	TRBD1	TRBJ2-7
TGTGCCAGCTCACCACTGGACCAACACTACGAGCAGTACTTC	CASSPLDQHYEQYF	.	TRBV2	.	TRBJ2-7
TGTGCCAGCAGCTTAGCGGGGGGACAAGAGACCCAGTACTTC	CASSLAGGQETQYF	many	TRBV7-2	.	TRBJ2-5
TGTGCCATCAGTGAGGAACCGTATAACAATGAGCAGTTCTTC	CAISEEPYNNEQFF	.	TRBV10-3	.	TRBJ2-1
TGTGCCAGTAGTATAGTCGGCGACGGAAACACCATATATTTT	CASSIVGDGNTIYF	many	TRBV19	.	TRBJ1-3
TGTGCCAGCAGCTCCATTAGCGGGGGCATCTACAATGAGCAGTTCTTC	CASSSISGGIYNEQFF	.	TRBV9	TRBD2	TRBJ2-1
TGTGCCAGTAGTGCCCCGGTGGGGAGAAGTGCCGGGGAGCCGTTTTTT	CASSAPVGRSAGEPFF	.	TRBV25-1	.	TRBJ2-2
TGCAGTGCTAGTTATACTAGCGGGGGGGTGGCGGATACGCAGTATTTT	CSASYTSGGVADTQYF	.	TRBV20-1	TRBD2	TRBJ2-3
TGTGCCAGCACCAACCCCGAAGGGGGCACTGAAGCTTTCTTT	CASTNPEGGTEAFF	.	TRBV6-1	.	TRBJ1-1
TGTGCTAGCAGCTTAGATTTTAGGTCTAGCGTGCAGTACTTC	CASSLDFRSSVQYF	.	TRBV7-7	.	TRBJ2-7
TGTGCCAGCAGCTCGGATCCATCTTACAATGAGCAGTTCTTC	CASSSDPSYNEQFF	.	TRBV7-3	.	TRBJ2-1
TGTGCCAGCAGTGAAGCGGGACTCGGTAGCACAGATACGCAGTATTTT	CASSEAGLGSTDTQYF	many	TRBV2	.	TRBJ2-3
TGCAGTGCTAATCAGGGACTAACCTACGAGCAGTACTTC	CSANQGLTYEQYF	many	TRBV20-1	TRBD2	TRBJ2-7
TGTGCCAGCAGTGACCCGGGGGAGCAGTACTTC	CASSDPGEQYF	many	TRBV2	.	TRBJ2-7
TGTGCCAGCAGTGGTCGGGCGGTTGACACAGATACGCAGTATTTT	CASSGRAVDTDTQYF	many	TRBV2	.	TRBJ2-3
TGTGCCAGCAGCGTAGCTACCGGTGAGCAGTTCTTC	CASSVATGEQFF	.	TRBV9	.	TRBJ2-1
TGTGCCAGTAGTAGAGGAGAGGGGAACACTGAAGCTTTCTTT	CASSRGEGNTEAFF	.	TRBV19	.	TRBJ1-1
TGTGCCAGCAGCCCGCCCCCAAACATTGGTGAGCAGTTCTTC	CASSPPPNIGEQFF	.	TRBV11-1	.	TRBJ2-1